This T cell receptor beta chain was captured by sequencing in a study of T-cell reconstitution after alpha-beta-depleted transplantation in children. This CDR3 has 16 amino acids. The trim removed 7 bases at V and 4 bases at J, leaving 11 bases unmatched. Researchers prepared the TCRbeta library using unique molecular identifiers, the study reports. TCRdb called the PCR reads again in MiXCR, with one record for every CDR3 protein. The sample contains under 350,000 distinct CDR3 sequences, approximately 9.8% of which appear only once. Sample: PBMCs from the stem cell graft donor, taken from the stem cell graft. This chain connects TRBV12-3 or TRBV12-4 to TRBJ2-1, with 9 bases that match TRBD2. The TCR originated in a human donor who donated a stem cell graft to a child with SCID. CDR3 in DNA: TGTGCCAGCACCGCGATTGGGGCGGGGGGGTACAATGAGCAGTTCTTC. Translated, it gives CASTAIGAGGYNEQFF.